This entry describes one T cell receptor (beta chain). The CDR3 is 14 residues long. Germline CDR1 GTSNPN, CDR2 SVGIG (reference sequence). Trimming shortened V by 0 bases and J by 11 bases, and 19 bases separated the two germline ends. The entry originates in a study of blood T cell repertoires in COVID-19. Looking at the study overall: From T cells, B-cell-depleted T cells, or PBMCs came the material, which was cDNA or gDNA.

Per the original data handling: Estimation of nucleated cell counts was performed using reference gene primer amplification. Sequenced by immunoSEQ multiplex PCR; TCRdb stores in-frame clones only, minus some. The V and J calls and clone size come from that table; D and trimming were worked out from the DNA. The data show 230,000 or so clones, approximately 82% seen once. Sample: peripheral blood. The chain carries TRBV30 and TRBJ1-1; tentative D call: TRBD1 (6 bases). This TCR was recovered from a man aged 35-49 years with active or convalescent COVID-19. CDR3 nucleotide sequence: TGTGCCTGGAGTGTACAGGGCCTACTAAGGGGGGCTTTCTTT. This codes for CAWSVQGLLRGAFF.